The clone carrying this T cell receptor beta chain was detected only once. This record belongs to a study of blood T cell repertoires in COVID-19. Study context: Collection of acute and convalescent COVID-19 samples took place in the United States, Italy and Spain.

The CDR3 totals 12 residues. Looked up from germline, CDR1 is SQVTM and CDR2 is ANQGSEA. V was trimmed by 4 bases and J by 5 bases, leaving 9 bases between them. In the original analysis: Nucleated cell counts were estimated from reference gene primer amplification. Profiled with immunoSEQ multiplex PCR; TCRdb holds only in-frame clones, not every one. The V and J calls and the clone size are those of that table, but D and trimming were determined from the DNA. The data show about 100,000 clones, roughly 80% seen once. This TCR derives from a man aged 45-65 years with active or convalescent COVID-19. This chain connects TRBV29-1 to TRBJ1-5, with D unclear. Sequencing was done on a sample of peripheral blood. The CDR3 sequence: CSVGQLDQPQHF. For the CDR3, the DNA is TGCAGCGTTGGCCAGTTGGATCAGCCCCAGCATTTT.